This paragraph reports one TCR beta chain. Antigen: not known. Together with a sample-barcoded 5' primer, a J-beta primer mix was included in a second PCR lasting roughly 6 to 12 cycles. In TCRdb, the 5' RACE reads were re-called with MiXCR into one record per CDR3 protein. Of about 1.1 million distinct CDR3 sequences listed, roughly two fifths are singletons. The sample comes from a study of blood T cells in healthy people across ages. General study points: In the absence of known donor CMV status, changes in expanded clonotypes were possibly confounded. Diversity estimates drawn from one million T cells were deemed underestimates.

Per germline, CDR1 MDHEN and CDR2 SYDVKM. The CDR3 loop spans 14 amino acids. Trimming removed 2 bases from V and 6 bases from J; junction bases left unmatched: 3. This sequence was found in a man aged 18 to 30 in good health. The sample comprised blood. The V call is TRBV28, the J call TRBJ1-5, with 8 bases aligning to TRBD1. The CDR3 DNA sequence: TGTGCCAGCAGTTTACCTACAGGGGGTCAGCCCCAGCATTTT. Translated: CASSLPTGGQPQHF.